The TCR beta chain under discussion was sequenced for a study of blood T cell repertoires in COVID-19. As for the study in general: From the United States, Italy and Spain came samples of acute and convalescent COVID-19. PBMCs, B-cell-depleted T cells, or T cells were the source of the cDNA or gDNA that made up the material.

Sequencing was performed with immunoSEQ multiplex PCR; in TCRdb, only in-frame clones are kept and a portion is missing. The sample consists of 470,000 or so clones, roughly 85% of them appearing once. As to this clone: The same CDR3 arises from other DNA sequences in this sample as well.

The source of this sequence is a human donor in a cohort sampled during active COVID-19. Sequencing used peripheral blood.

The DNA of the CDR3 is TGTGCCAGCAGCAAAGGGGGCCGGGCAAAGGCGCCCTACGAGCAATACTTC. Its protein is CASSKGGRAKAPYEQYF. The J gene is TRBJ2-7, the V gene TRBV21-1; TRBD1 is taken as the D call from the table, unchecked against the DNA. TRBV21-1 corresponds to a pseudogene. This CDR3 comprises 17 residues.